The sequence of this TCR beta chain was determined in a study of T-cell memory formation after mild COVID-19. Study-wide findings and caveats: Clones that shrank (day 15 to 85) were balanced CD4/CD8, whereas later expanders leaned CD4+. Researchers found some responding clones in pre-infection memory, a sign that cross-reactive memory joined. Confirmation was lacking for SARS-CoV-2 specificity of second-wave clones that peaked on day 37.

Using constant-segment primers, 5'RACE produced TCR alpha and TCR beta cDNA libraries carrying sample barcodes and UMIs. TCRdb re-analysed the 5' RACE reads in MiXCR, keeping a single row per CDR3 protein. The sample includes hundreds of thousands of distinct CDR3 sequences, roughly 23% of them seen just once. The sample holds a few counts of this clonotype. Its antigen is not identified. V lost 5 bases and J lost 9; bases outside the gene matches: 7. CDR1 is SGHTA and CDR2 is FQGNSA in the germline V gene. CDR3 length equals 12 residues. Sequences were obtained from PBMCs or a T cell subset sorted from them (not recorded which). This clonotype originated in an adult woman who had mild COVID-19 (a few samples of this study predate the infection). Cell type and time point are not known. This chain uses TRBV7-2 with TRBJ2-7; 7 bases are shared with TRBD2. The CDR3 nucleotides read TGTGCCAGCAGCACCCGCGGGGGAACGCAGTACTTC. Translation: CASSTRGGTQYF.